This T cell receptor (beta chain) was observed in a study of blood T cell repertoires in COVID-19. About the study: The origin of the acute and convalescent COVID-19 samples was the United States, Italy and Spain. Nucleic acid was either cDNA or gDNA, and it came from T cells, B-cell-depleted T cells, or PBMCs.

In the source study's methods: Nucleated cell number was recorded as an estimate derived from reference gene primer amplification. Sequencing used immunoSEQ multiplex PCR; TCRdb keeps in-frame clones, though not all of them. That table furnishes V, J and clone size, whereas the DNA furnished D and trimming. There are roughly 230,000 clones in the sample; around 83% occur only once, and roughly 8.8% lies in the top ten. This clone was seen only once. Germline V gene sequence: CDR1 GTSNPN, CDR2 SVGIG (reference sequence). The CDR3 runs 12 residues. Source material: peripheral blood. The chain employs TRBV30 and TRBJ2-2, with TRBD2 identical over 10 bases. The origin of this receptor is a man aged 35 to 55 with active or convalescent COVID-19. Written as DNA, the CDR3 is TGTGCAGCTAGCGGGGGTGGCGGGGAGCTGTTTTTT. It translates to CAASGGGGELFF.